This TCR beta chain was sequenced for a study of T cell repertoires in cytomegalovirus infection. Study at large: The authors relied on CMV epitopes, both recently identified HLA-C-restricted and well-studied HLA-B-restricted.

The CDR3 is 12 amino acids. The germline V and J ends were trimmed by 6 bases and 3 bases, with 9 bases remaining between them. A note on this clonotype: What it recognizes is unknown.

TCRdb recomputed calls from the reads with MiXCR, one row per CDR3 protein. The repertoire has roughly 78,000 distinct CDR3 sequences, around 42% of them found once; the top ten carry more than 80%. This TCR came from a human donor in good health (CMV status not recorded). Some clones in this sample may be carry-over from other donors' samples. The genes are TRBV12-3 or TRBV12-4 and TRBJ2-7; D might be TRBD1 (6 bases). The sample here was CD8+ T cells from cultured PBMCs, taken from culture after CMV antigen stimulation. This chain's CDR3 is CASSRTDYEQYF. The CDR3 DNA follows: TGTGCCAGCAGCCGGACAGACTACGAGCAGTACTTC.